A single sample gave rise to the 27 T cell receptor beta chains below, sequenced in a study of cytomegalovirus exposure and HLA in healthy donors. A multiplex PCR was run with 60 Vbeta primers and 13 Jbeta primers. Repertoires were generated with immunoSEQ multiplex PCR, while TCRdb's copy carries only in-frame clones and drops some. The data show about 190,000 clones, around 80% seen once. The specimen was PBMCs. These receptors originate from a woman aged 18-29 years in good health and CMV-seropositive.

V is TRBV9 and J is TRBJ2-3; 8 bases fit TRBD2. The V gene's germline CDR1 is SGDLS and CDR2 YYNGEE. The CDR3 is 14 residues long. The J segment lost 5 bases and the V segment lost 0 bases, leaving 2 bases of the junction unmatched. CDR3 nucleotides: TGTGCCAGCAGCGTAGTCGGGGGGGGAGATACGCAGTATTTT. Translated: CASSVVGGGDTQYF. The full variable domain, in which reference TRBV9 and TRBJ2-3 provide the parts outside the CDR3, is DSGVTQTPKHLITATGQRVTLRCSPRSGDLSVYWYQQSLDQGLQFLIQYYNGEERAKGNILERFSAQQFPDLHSELNLSSLELGDSALYFCASSVVGGGDTQYFGPGTRLTVL.

This rearrangement joins TRBV5-1 to TRBJ1-1; no definite D call. Per germline, CDR1 SGHRS and CDR2 YFSETQ. V was shortened by 0 bases and J by 1 base, with 7 bases between the two germline ends. CDR3 size: 14 residues. CDR3: CASSLGDPNTEAFF. In DNA, the CDR3 is TGCGCCAGCAGCTTGGGAGATCCGAACACTGAAGCTTTCTTT.

V gene TRBV5-5 combines with J gene TRBJ2-2; D not certain. Trimming cost V 0 bases and J 1 base, with 10 bases left between them. This CDR3 has 16 amino acids. Germline assignment: CDR1 SGHKS and CDR2 YYEKEE (reference sequence). The CDR3 protein is CASSLGWAVNTGELFF. DNA of the CDR3: TGTGCCAGCAGCTTGGGGTGGGCTGTGAACACCGGGGAGCTGTTTTTT.

The chain employs TRBV5-4 and TRBJ2-1, with a weak D call TRBD2 (6 bases). Germline V gene lookup returns CDR1 SGHNT and CDR2 YYREEE (reference sequence). V was cut by 1 base and J by 7 bases, with 9 bases left in between. CDR3 length equals 13 residues. CDR3: CASSLTRGNEQFF. The CDR3 DNA reads TGTGCCAGCAGCTTGACGCGGGGTAATGAGCAGTTCTTC.

The J gene is TRBJ1-2, the V gene TRBV5-6; no firm D call. CDR3 length: 14 residues. The ends were cut back, 0 bases at V and 5 bases at J, with 11 bases in the middle. The germline CDR1 and CDR2 sequences are SGHDT and YYEEEE. In DNA, the CDR3 is TGTGCCAGCAGCTTGGGAGGGCGCGGGTATGGCTACACCTTC. Translating gives CASSLGGRGYGYTF. Complete variable domain (other parts from reference TRBV5-6 and TRBJ1-2): DAGVTQSPTHLIKTRGQQVTLRCSPKSGHDTVSWYQQALGQGPQFIFQYYEEEERQRGNFPDRFSGHQFPNYSSELNVNALLLGDSALYLCASSLGGRGYGYTFGSGTRLTVV.

The CDR3 sequence: CASSAGQANTQYF. The CDR3, as DNA: TGTGCCAGCAGCGCCGGACAGGCTAATACGCAGTATTTT. This rearrangement joins TRBV7-6 to TRBJ2-3; 7 bases map to TRBD1. The CDR3 loop spans 13 amino acids. In germline, CDR1 is SGHVS, CDR2 FNYEAQ. V was clipped by 5 bases and J by 7 bases; unmatched bases: 6.

The V call is TRBV4-1, the J call TRBJ2-7, with D unclear. The CDR3 totals 12 residues. V lost 1 base, J lost 6 bases, and 7 bases lay in between. Germline loops: CDR1 MGHRA, CDR2 YSYEKL. The CDR3 nucleotides read TGCGCCAGCAGCCAAGGTCCCTCCGAGCAGTACTTC. This sequence encodes CASSQGPSEQYF.

The chain has TRBV5-1 and TRBJ1-6; tentatively, D is TRBD1 (5 bases). Trimming removed 4 bases at V and 4 bases at J, with 6 bases between. There are 13 residues in the CDR3. Germline V gives CDR1 SGHRS, CDR2 YFSETQ. CDR3 in amino acids: CASSGGYNSPLHF. CDR3 coding DNA: TGCGCCAGCAGCGGGGGGTATAATTCACCCCTCCACTTT. Drawing the rest from reference TRBV5-1 and TRBJ1-6, the complete variable domain is KAGVTQTPRYLIKTRGQQVTLSCSPISGHRSVSWYQQTPGQGLQFLFEYFSETQRNKGNFPGRFSGRQFSNSRSEMNVSTLELGDSALYLCASSGGYNSPLHFGNGTRLTVT.

V is TRBV27 and J is TRBJ2-1; tentative D call: TRBD1 (5 bases). CDR1 and CDR2 (germline): MNHEY, SMNVEV (reference sequence). Trimming cost V 6 bases and J 6 bases, with 18 bases left between them. The CDR3 sequence is 15 residues long. CDR3 amino acids: CASRLGRGPFNEQFF. Written as DNA, the CDR3 is TGTGCCAGCAGGCTAGGAAGGGGTCCTTTCAATGAGCAGTTCTTC.

This clone has a single count. This chain joins TRBV30 and TRBJ2-7, with 9 positions matching TRBD1. The V and J ends lost 0 bases and 3 bases, in that order; junction bases with no gene match: 3. The CDR3 consists of 14 residues. CDR1 is GTSNPN, CDR2 SVGIG, per germline (reference sequence). The chain's CDR3 is CAWSVHRGLYEQYF. The CDR3 DNA reads as TGTGCCTGGAGTGTACACAGGGGGCTCTACGAGCAGTACTTC.

This chain joins TRBV7-9 and TRBJ1-5; unclear D gene. The germline V and J ends were trimmed by 1 base and 4 bases, with 5 bases remaining between them. The CDR3 has 13 residues. Germline CDR1 is SEHNR and CDR2 is FQNEAQ (reference sequence). The CDR3 bases are TGTGCCAGCAGCTTAGGGCCAAATCAGCCCCAGCATTTT. Translating gives CASSLGPNQPQHF.

The chain recombines TRBV10-1 with TRBJ1-2; no firm D call. Trimming cost V 8 bases and J 8 bases, with 18 bases left between them. Per germline, CDR1 WNHNN and CDR2 SYGVQD (reference sequence). The CDR3 totals 13 residues. This CDR3 is CASHQGGGEGYTF. CDR3 nucleotide sequence: TGCGCCAGCCACCAAGGAGGTGGGGAGGGCTACACCTTC.

The V call is TRBV4-3, the J call TRBJ2-3, with 8 bases fitting TRBD2. The CDR3 has 15 amino acids. Germline-derived CDR1 and CDR2 are LGHNA and YSLEER. The V and J ends lost 5 bases and 2 bases, in that order; junction bases with no gene match: 6. DNA for the CDR3: TGCGCCAGCAGCAAAATAGCGGGGTACACAGATACGCAGTATTTT. Amino acid sequence: CASSKIAGYTDTQYF.

The chain recombines TRBV29-1 with TRBJ1-3; no reliable D call. V lost 0 bases, J lost 0 bases, and 18 bases lay in between. The CDR3 spans 18 residues. The germline V gene encodes CDR1 SQVTM and CDR2 ANQGSEA. CDR3 nucleotides: TGCAGCGTTGAAGATGAGGAGGGATGGAGGGCCTCTGGAAACACCATATATTTT. Amino acid sequence: CSVEDEEGWRASGNTIYF.

This clone was found once. The rearrangement uses TRBV7-9 and TRBJ1-2; TRBD1 is a possible D gene (5 bases). V lost 6 bases and J lost 5, with 13 bases in between. The CDR3 is 13 amino acids. The V gene's germline CDR1 is SEHNR and CDR2 FQNEAQ (reference sequence). As DNA, the CDR3 is TGTGCCAGCAGTATAGGGGCTGGGTATGGCTACACCTTC. This translates into CASSIGAGYGYTF.

The V and J genes are TRBV6-5 and TRBJ2-5; 9 nucleotides match TRBD2. With V trimmed by 4 bases and J by 7 bases, 7 bases remained unmatched. The CDR3 consists of 14 residues. Germline CDR1 and CDR2: MNHEY and SVGAGI. The CDR3 loop is CASSSDSGGGTQYF. CDR3 nucleotides: TGTGCCAGCAGTTCGGATAGCGGGGGTGGGACCCAGTACTTC.

The chain uses TRBV19 and TRBJ1-1, with unresolved D. Germline V lookup: CDR1 LNHDA, CDR2 SQIVND (reference sequence). V lost 3 bases, J lost 6 bases, and 11 bases lay in between. The CDR3 is made up of 13 amino acids. The CDR3 loop is CASSIGGVAEAFF. In DNA form, the CDR3 reads TGTGCCAGTAGTATCGGCGGTGTGGCTGAAGCTTTCTTT.

This clone occurred a few times. The chain has TRBV7-2 and TRBJ1-1; 7 bases fit TRBD1. The CDR3 has 13 amino acids. Germline CDR1 reads SGHTA; CDR2 reads FQGNSA. The J segment lost 10 bases and the V segment lost 5 bases, leaving 10 bases of the junction unmatched. The CDR3 region has the DNA TGTGCCAGCAGCGGAGGGACAGCCGCCGGAGCTTTCTTT. Amino acid sequence: CASSGGTAAGAFF.

This clone has only a few counts. The V and J genes are TRBV11-1 and TRBJ2-7; a weak D match, TRBD1 (6 bases). Germline V gives CDR1 SGHAT, CDR2 FQDESV (reference sequence). The CDR3 is made up of 12 amino acids. The V end lost 2 bases, the J end lost 6 bases, and 8 bases lay between the germline ends. The CDR3 nucleotides read TGTGCCAGCAGCTTACCAGGGGTCGAGCAGTACTTC. It yields the protein CASSLPGVEQYF.

V gene TRBV29-1 combines with J gene TRBJ2-3; the D is unclear. Germline values: CDR1 SQVTM, CDR2 ANQGSEA. V shed 6 bases and J shed 3 bases, with 13 bases lying between them. The CDR3 runs to 13 residues. Written as DNA, the CDR3 is TGCAGCGTCCGGTGGGCCGTAACAGATACGCAGTATTTT. It codes for CSVRWAVTDTQYF.

This clone was seen only once. The chain is built from TRBV6-5 and TRBJ2-7; possible D gene TRBD1, 5 bases. With 4 bases removed from V and 2 bases from J, the gap between germline ends came to 12 bases. Germline loops: CDR1 MNHEY, CDR2 SVGAGI. The length of the CDR3 is 14 residues. The CDR3 DNA is TGTGCCAGCAGTTTCCGCCAGGGCACCTACGAGCAGTACGTC. This translates into CASSFRQGTYEQYV.

The table lists this clone with a few counts. This chain's CDR3 is CASSYHPRDTSTDTQYF. CDR3 sequence (DNA): TGCGCCAGCAGCTACCACCCTCGGGACACAAGCACAGATACGCAGTATTTT. The genes are TRBV5-1 and TRBJ2-3, with D maybe TRBD1 (6 bases). The CDR3 runs to 17 residues. From germline, CDR1 is SGHRS and CDR2 YFSETQ. V lost 3 bases and J lost 0, with 17 bases in between.

The chain combines TRBV6-5 with TRBJ2-4, with D possibly TRBD1 on 6 matching bases. CDR3 length: 16 residues. V was cut by 4 bases and J by 2 bases, with 15 bases left in between. The germline CDR1 and CDR2 sequences are MNHEY and SVGAGI. CDR3 protein: CASSSRQDWPKNIQYF. CDR3 DNA: TGTGCCAGCAGTTCTCGACAGGATTGGCCCAAAAACATTCAGTACTTC.

The chain links TRBV10-1 to TRBJ1-1; D is undetermined. This CDR3 has 13 amino acids. Germline V CDR1 and CDR2: WNHNN, SYGVQD (reference sequence). Trimming pared 3 bases from V and 3 bases from J, leaving 8 bases between. The CDR3 sequence is CASSDYGDTEAFF. CDR3 coding DNA: TGCGCCAGCAGTGACTACGGGGACACTGAAGCTTTCTTT.

The CDR3 sequence: CASRKQGNDWDGYTF. The CDR3 coding sequence is TGTGCCAGCAGAAAGCAGGGGAATGATTGGGATGGCTACACCTTC. The chain is built from TRBV7-9 and TRBJ1-2; D is perhaps TRBD1 (6 bases). The CDR3 is made up of 15 amino acids. The germline V gene has CDR1 SEHNR and CDR2 FQNEAQ (reference sequence). The germline V and J ends were trimmed by 6 bases and 6 bases, with 20 bases remaining between them.

The chain recombines TRBV7-2 with TRBJ1-2; D might be TRBD1 (6 bases). This CDR3 spans 17 amino acids. Germline CDR1 SGHTA, CDR2 FQGNSA. Deletions cut 2 bases from V and 6 bases from J, with 22 bases between. The CDR3 protein is CASSLWGPDPPRDGYTF. In DNA, the CDR3 is TGTGCCAGCAGCTTATGGGGGCCAGACCCCCCAAGAGATGGCTACACCTTC.

The chain recombines TRBV5-1 with TRBJ2-3, with D possibly TRBD2 on 6 matching bases. Trimming removed 5 bases at V and 2 bases at J, with 12 bases between. Germline CDR1 is SGHRS and CDR2 is YFSETQ. There are 14 residues in the CDR3. CDR3 nucleotides: TGCGCCAGCAGTTCCGGGAGCCTCACAGATACGCAGTATTTT. Translating gives CASSSGSLTDTQYF.